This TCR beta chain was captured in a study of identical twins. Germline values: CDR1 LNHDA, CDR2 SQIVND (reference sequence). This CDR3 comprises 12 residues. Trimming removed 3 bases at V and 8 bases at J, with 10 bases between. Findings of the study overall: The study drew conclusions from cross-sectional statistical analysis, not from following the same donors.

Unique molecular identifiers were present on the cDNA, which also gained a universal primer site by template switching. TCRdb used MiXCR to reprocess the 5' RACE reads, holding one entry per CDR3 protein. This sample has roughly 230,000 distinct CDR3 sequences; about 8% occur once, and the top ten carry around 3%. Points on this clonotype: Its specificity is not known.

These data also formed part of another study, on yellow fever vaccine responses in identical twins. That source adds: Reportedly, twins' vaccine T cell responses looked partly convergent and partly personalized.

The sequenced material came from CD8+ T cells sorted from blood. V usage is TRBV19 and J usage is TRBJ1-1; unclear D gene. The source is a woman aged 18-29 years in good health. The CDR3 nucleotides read TGTGCCAGTAGTATTATGGGCAGCGAAGCTTTCTTT. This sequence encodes CASSIMGSEAFF.